This T cell receptor beta chain derives from a study of cytomegalovirus exposure and HLA in healthy donors. Study-level points and caveats: A later analysis found most CMV-associated TCR beta chains apparently HLA-restricted. A later analysis linked a missense DCLRE1C variant to TCR beta V- and J-gene trimming.

The CDR3 runs to 11 residues. The germline gives CDR1 GTSNPN, CDR2 SVGIG (reference sequence). With 1 base removed from V and 5 bases from J, the gap between germline ends came to 5 bases. The primer mix had 60 Vbeta and 13 Jbeta primers. TCRdb's copy holds only in-frame clones and misses some; the assay was immunoSEQ multiplex PCR. The data show 80,000 to 130,000 clones, 79% seen once. This clone was detected only once. Its antigen is undetermined. Sequenced: PBMCs. This TCR was recovered from a female donor in good health and CMV-seropositive. The J gene is TRBJ2-5, the V gene TRBV30; D gene uncertain. The CDR3 here is CAWSGRETQYF. CDR3 nucleotide sequence: TGTGCCTGGAGTGGGCGGGAGACCCAGTACTTC.